Listed below are T cell receptor beta chains from one sample, sequenced in a study of human T cells and chemical hapten exposure. MiXCR was run by TCRdb on the RACE reads, yielding one entry per CDR3 protein. The sample yields some 91,000 distinct CDR3 sequences, over 10% seen once. The source material was whole blood, sampled in connection with sensitization to the hapten diphenylcyclopropenone (DPC). Receptor source: a woman in her thirties or forties with alopecia areata. Some clones in this sample may be carry-over from other donors' samples. Each CDR3 is given with its conserved first and last residue. The D gene is left open where the match is weak. Size values are once, few and many counts, or a class for expanded clones, and some rows have none.

D	J	V	length	size	DNA	CDR3
TRBD1	TRBJ1-2	TRBV27	13	-	TGTGCCAGCAGGCCGGGACAGGGGACTGGCTACACCTTC	CASRPGQGTGYTF
-	TRBJ2-2	TRBV7-6	16	many	TGTGCCAGCAGCTTAGAACTACAGGCGGGCACCGGGGAGCTGTTTTTT	CASSLELQAGTGELFF
-	TRBJ2-1	TRBV20-1	13	many	TGCAGTGCTAGAGATATCACTACGAATGAGCAGTTCTTC	CSARDITTNEQFF
-	TRBJ1-2	TRBV29-1	12	few	TGCAGCGTTGAAGTGTCCGGCACCGGCTACACCTTC	CSVEVSGTGYTF
TRBD2	TRBJ2-7	TRBV9	16	-	TGTGCCAGCAGCGTAGTACCCGTAGCGGGGTCCTACGAGCAGTACTTC	CASSVVPVAGSYEQYF
TRBD1	TRBJ2-3	TRBV24-1	16	-	TGTGCCACCAGTGATCACGGGGCGCAGGGGGCTGATACGCAGTATTTT	CATSDHGAQGADTQYF
-	TRBJ2-3	TRBV20-1	16	-	TGCAGTGCTAGGAAGATTTCGGAAGCAGCCACAGATACGCAGTATTTT	CSARKISEAATDTQYF
TRBD1	TRBJ2-3	TRBV5-1	15	few	TGCGCCAGCAGCTTATCTGGACAGGAGACAGATACGCAGTATTTT	CASSLSGQETDTQYF
TRBD2	TRBJ2-3	TRBV7-2	16	few	TGTGCCAGCAGCCCCCCGGGGCTAGCGGGAGGAGATACGCAGTATTTT	CASSPPGLAGGDTQYF
-	TRBJ1-5	TRBV6-2/TRBV6-3	17	-	TGTGCCAGCAGTTACATCCGGGACGTAGGTCCTTATCAGCCCCAGCATTTT	CASSYIRDVGPYQPQHF
-	TRBJ1-2	TRBV29-1	13	-	TGCAGCGTTGCCAACTCCTTAGACTATGGCTACACCTTC	CSVANSLDYGYTF
TRBD1	TRBJ2-5	TRBV29-1	14	few	TGCAGCGCTAGGGACAGGTTAAGACAAGAGACCCAGTACTTC	CSARDRLRQETQYF
TRBD2	TRBJ2-1	TRBV7-8	15	few	TGTGCCAGCAGCTTTAGGGGACTAGCGGGAAAGGAGCAGTTCTTC	CASSFRGLAGKEQFF
TRBD2	TRBJ2-1	TRBV20-1	15	-	TGCAGTGCTAGAATTGGGACTAGCGGTTACAATGAGCAGTTCTTC	CSARIGTSGYNEQFF
-	TRBJ2-1	TRBV7-6	16	-	TGTGCCAGCAGCCCCAGAGGCCAGGGATATTACAATGAGCAGTTCTTC	CASSPRGQGYYNEQFF
-	TRBJ2-6	TRBV7-6	19	few	TGTGCCAGCAGCTTGACACCGACAGGCCTAGCCTCTGGGGCCAACGTCCTGACTTTC	CASSLTPTGLASGANVLTF
TRBD2	TRBJ2-7	TRBV10-3	12	-	TGTGCCATCAGTGATCTAGCGGGCGAGCAGTACTTC	CAISDLAGEQYF
-	TRBJ2-3	TRBV7-7	13	few	TGTGCTAGCAGCCCGGGGCTTACAGATACGCAGTATTTT	CASSPGLTDTQYF
TRBD2	TRBJ2-1	TRBV6-1	13	-	TGTGCCAGCCAGCGGGAGGACTACAATGAGCAGTTCTTC	CASQREDYNEQFF
-	TRBJ1-3	TRBV29-1	14	many	TGCAGCGTTGGCGGACAGAGCTCTGGAAACACCATATATTTT	CSVGGQSSGNTIYF
-	TRBJ2-7	TRBV12-3/TRBV12-4	14	many	TGTGCCAGCAGTCAGGATTGGGGTGCCTACGAGCAGTACTTC	CASSQDWGAYEQYF
-	TRBJ2-2	TRBV18	19	few	TGTGCCAGCTCACCTCGATCGACTAGGTCTACTTCGAACACCGGGGAGCTGTTTTTT	CASSPRSTRSTSNTGELFF
TRBD2	TRBJ2-2	TRBV11-3	19	-	TGTGCCAGCAGCCCCCCCGGGACTAGCGGGAGGGCCGGCACCGGGGAGCTGTTTTTT	CASSPPGTSGRAGTGELFF
-	TRBJ2-5	TRBV29-1	11	-	TGCATCGAGTTCCGGGCGGTAACCCAGTACTTC	CIEFRAVTQYF
-	TRBJ2-2	TRBV6-1	13	-	TGTGCCAGCACTCTGCCGAACACCGGGGAGCTGTTTTTT	CASTLPNTGELFF
-	TRBJ2-5	TRBV5-4	16	few	TGTGCCAGCAGCTTGGTATTGACGGGGGCGGAAGAGACCCAGTACTTC	CASSLVLTGAEETQYF
TRBD2	TRBJ2-3	TRBV7-9	17	-	TGTGCCAGCAGCATCGTGGGACTAGCGGTTAGCACAGATACGCAGTATTTT	CASSIVGLAVSTDTQYF
-	TRBJ1-1	TRBV27	15	-	TGTGCCAGCAGTTTATATCGGAAGGGGGAGGCTGAAGCTTTCTTT	CASSLYRKGEAEAFF
TRBD2	TRBJ2-5	TRBV29-1	17	few	TGCAGCGTTGGGAGACTAGCGGGAGGCGCCACCAGTGAGACCCAGTACTTC	CSVGRLAGGATSETQYF
-	TRBJ2-3	TRBV7-2	10	many	TGTGCCAGCAGCGTGGATACGCAGTATTTT	CASSVDTQYF
-	TRBJ2-3	TRBV5-5	15	-	TGTGCCAGCAGCTGGGGGGGCATCGACACAGATACGCAGTATTTT	CASSWGGIDTDTQYF
-	TRBJ1-6	TRBV28	15	few	TGTGCCAGCAGGGCAGGGAGCTCCTATAATTCACCCCTCCACTTT	CASRAGSSYNSPLHF
-	TRBJ2-3	TRBV20-1	10	few	TGCAGTGCTGGCACAGATACGCAGTATTTT	CSAGTDTQYF
TRBD1	TRBJ2-1	TRBV7-3	13	-	TGTGCCAGCAGCTTCACAGGGGGCGATGAGCAGTTCTTC	CASSFTGGDEQFF
-	TRBJ2-3	TRBV29-1	12	-	TGCAGCGTACGACAGCCCACAGATACGCAGTATTTT	CSVRQPTDTQYF
TRBD1	TRBJ2-7	TRBV7-9	15	many	TGTGCCAGCAGCAACCGACAGGGGTATTTGCACGAGCAGTACTTC	CASSNRQGYLHEQYF
TRBD2	TRBJ2-3	TRBV11-2	13	-	TGTGCCAGCAGCCTGGAGCGGGATGGAACGCAGTATTTT	CASSLERDGTQYF
-	TRBJ2-1	TRBV4-2	19	few	TGTGCCAGCAGCCAAGGGGGTTTAGTGGGAGGTGGAACCTACAATGAGCAGTTCTTC	CASSQGGLVGGGTYNEQFF
-	TRBJ2-2	TRBV6-2/TRBV6-3	15	-	TGTGCCAGCAGTTACGGGAAGATGGACACCGGGGAGCTGTTTTTT	CASSYGKMDTGELFF
TRBD2	TRBJ2-1	TRBV19	19	-	TGTGCCAGTAGTTCTACCGCCGGGACTAGCGGGCGGTCCTACAATGAGCAGTTCTTC	CASSSTAGTSGRSYNEQFF
-	TRBJ2-1	TRBV11-2	13	once	TGTGCCAGCAGCTTAGCCCAGTACAATGAGCAGTTCTTC	CASSLAQYNEQFF
-	TRBJ2-5	TRBV7-3	13	once	TGTGCCAGCGGCCCGACGCGGGAAGAGACCCAGTACTTC	CASGPTREETQYF
TRBD1	TRBJ2-2	TRBV29-1	15	-	TGCAGCGTTTACGGACAGGGGGCTGTCTCCGGGGAGCTGTTTTTT	CSVYGQGAVSGELFF
-	TRBJ2-1	TRBV29-1	13	-	TGCAGCGCCCGAGACCTCCTCTACAATGAGCAGTTCTTC	CSARDLLYNEQFF
-	TRBJ2-3	TRBV12-3/TRBV12-4	16	many	TGTGCCAGCATGGAGAGCCCAGGGTTAGGGACAGATACGCAGTATTTT	CASMESPGLGTDTQYF
TRBD1	TRBJ2-7	TRBV10-3	13	-	TGTGCCATCAGGAGCCAGGGGGTCTACGAGCAGTACTTC	CAIRSQGVYEQYF
-	TRBJ2-2	TRBV24-1	12	many	TGTGCCACCAGTGAACGGGACGGGGAGCTGTTTTTT	CATSERDGELFF
TRBD2	TRBJ2-5	TRBV12-3/TRBV12-4	13	many	TGTGCCAGCAGGCTTGCGGGAGTAGAGACCCAGTACTTC	CASRLAGVETQYF
TRBD1	TRBJ1-3	TRBV30	14	many	TGTGCCTGGTCTGGACAGGCCTCTGGAAACACCATATATTTT	CAWSGQASGNTIYF
-	TRBJ1-2	TRBV7-9	12	-	TGTGCCAGCAGCGGGGCAGTCTATGGCTACACCTTC	CASSGAVYGYTF
-	TRBJ1-1	TRBV30	12	few	TGTGCCTGGAGGTTAGGGGGAGCTGAAGCTTTCTTT	CAWRLGGAEAFF
TRBD2	TRBJ2-4	TRBV4-2	17	-	TGTGCCAGCAGCCAAGATAGCGGGAGTGGAACCAAAAACATTCAGTACTTC	CASSQDSGSGTKNIQYF
-	TRBJ2-5	TRBV12-3/TRBV12-4	15	few	TGTGCCAGCAGTTTAGCGGCCCCCCGGGGAGAGACCCAGTACTTC	CASSLAAPRGETQYF
-	TRBJ2-7	TRBV9	13	few	TGTGCCAGCAGCGTAGATCCGACCTACGAGCAGTACTTC	CASSVDPTYEQYF
TRBD2	TRBJ2-3	TRBV2	16	few	TGTGCCAGCAGGGGCGGGACTAGCGGGAGGTTGGATACGCAGTATTTT	CASRGGTSGRLDTQYF
-	TRBJ1-4	TRBV16	15	-	TGTGCCAGCAGCCGAGCCCAGGCAGCCGCTGAAAAACTGTTTTTT	CASSRAQAAAEKLFF
-	TRBJ1-5	TRBV12-3/TRBV12-4	15	few	TGTGCCAGCAGGGTCACTCTTGGGAGCAATCAGCCCCAGCATTTT	CASRVTLGSNQPQHF